The next 31 T cell receptor beta chains were all read from a single sample in a study of human T cells and chemical hapten exposure. TCRdb analysed the RACE reads with MiXCR anew, one entry per CDR3 protein. The sample consists of some 180,000 distinct CDR3 sequences, around 20% of them appearing once. Indicated time point: patch test 1, 2 weeks after DPC sensitization. The treatment: therapeutic diphenylcyclopropenone sensitization with weekly scalp DPC. The sequenced sample was whole blood, obtained in connection with sensitization to the hapten diphenylcyclopropenone (DPC). These receptors all stem from a woman between 45 and 65 years old with alopecia areata. Some clones in this sample may be carry-over from other donors' samples.

V and J are TRBV2 and TRBJ1-4, with a possible D match to TRBD1 (5 bases). Trimming stripped 4 bases from V and 7 bases from J, with 10 bases between. The CDR3 is made up of 13 amino acids. Germline assignment: CDR1 SNHLY and CDR2 FYNNEI. The CDR3 nucleotides read TGTGCCAGCAGTGGAGGAGGGGCTGAAAAACTGTTTTTT. Translation: CASSGGGAEKLFF.

The chain is built from TRBV27 and TRBJ2-7, with TRBD1 identical over 8 bases. V shed 4 bases and J 1 base; nucleotides not matched to a gene: 9. This CDR3 has 16 residues. CDR1 is MNHEY and CDR2 is SMNVEV in the germline V gene (reference sequence). This chain's CDR3 is CASSSPGQGESYEQYF. DNA of the CDR3: TGTGCCAGCAGTTCGCCAGGACAGGGTGAATCCTACGAGCAGTACTTC.

This clonotype was counted a few times. The chain is built from TRBV7-8 and TRBJ1-5; D is ambiguous. CDR3 size: 15 residues. The V gene's germline CDR1 is SGHVS and CDR2 FQNEAQ. V lost 0 bases to trimming and J lost 3 bases, with 9 bases between them. The CDR3 loop reads CASSLAGRPNQPQHF. The CDR3 bases are TGTGCCAGCAGCTTAGCGGGGAGACCCAATCAGCCCCAGCATTTT. The full variable domain, completed using reference TRBV7-8 and TRBJ1-5, is GAGVSQSPRYKVAKRGQDVALRCDPISGHVSLFWYQQALGQGPEFLTYFQNEAQLDKSGLPSDRFFAERPEGSVSTLKIQRTQQEDSAVYLCASSLAGRPNQPQHFGDGTRLSIL.

This clonotype was recorded a few times. The chain uses TRBV7-9 and TRBJ1-5; D call uncertain. The ends were cut back, 3 bases at V and 0 bases at J, with 6 bases in the middle. This CDR3 has 14 amino acids. CDR1 and CDR2 (germline): SEHNR, FQNEAQ (reference sequence). The CDR3 DNA reads TGTGCCAGCAGCTTCTCCCTTAGCAATCAGCCCCAGCATTTT. As protein: CASSFSLSNQPQHF.

The chain joins TRBV9 to TRBJ2-5; 7 nucleotides agree with TRBD2. With V trimmed by 0 bases and J by 1 base, 6 bases remained unmatched. Germline lookup yields CDR1 SGDLS and CDR2 YYNGEE. CDR3 size: 16 residues. The chain's CDR3 is CASSVAIGGSQETQYF. CDR3 nucleotide sequence: TGTGCCAGCAGCGTAGCTATCGGGGGGTCCCAAGAGACCCAGTACTTC.

V is TRBV6-2 or TRBV6-3 and J is TRBJ2-1; TRBD2 agrees at 13 bases. V lost 6 bases and J lost 8; bases outside the gene matches: 13. The germline V gene has CDR1 MNHEY and CDR2 SVGEGT. The CDR3 has 17 amino acids. CDR3 residues: CASSAELAGGPKYEQFF. The CDR3 coding sequence is TGTGCCAGCAGCGCCGAACTAGCGGGAGGGCCGAAATATGAGCAGTTCTTC.

This clonotype was observed a handful of times. Likely a read error: the CDR3 ends without its conserved phenylalanine or tryptophan. The DNA is omitted, as the CDR3 cannot be located on it reliably, and the CDR3 follows TCRdb's listing. CDR3: CAISGCWR. The chain couples TRBV10-3 to TRBJ1-5. The CDR3 is 8 amino acids long, termini counted. The germline gives CDR1 ENHRY, CDR2 SYGVKD.

This clonotype was found a few times. The chain uses TRBV7-2 and TRBJ1-2; the match to TRBD1 covers 11 bases. This CDR3 region has 14 residues. With V trimmed by 4 bases and J by 7 bases, 5 bases remained unmatched. Germline V lookup: CDR1 SGHTA, CDR2 FQGNSA. CDR3 sequence reads: CASSSPGQGVGYTF. In DNA form, the CDR3 reads TGTGCCAGCAGCTCCCCGGGACAGGGGGTTGGCTACACCTTC.

The chain carries TRBV27 and TRBJ2-7, with TRBD2 matching over 8 bases. This CDR3 contains 16 residues. Germline assignment: CDR1 MNHEY and CDR2 SMNVEV (reference sequence). V shed 6 bases, J shed 6 bases, and the junction held 16 bases outside the gene matches. DNA for the CDR3: TGTGCCAGCAGCGTAGCGCGCCCGGGACTAGGCCTCGAGCAGTACTTC. Encoded protein: CASSVARPGLGLEQYF.

V gene TRBV29-1 combines with J gene TRBJ2-1; tentative D call: TRBD2 (6 bases). Germline V gene lookup returns CDR1 SQVTM and CDR2 ANQGSEA. V was shortened by 3 bases and J by 7 bases, with 10 bases between the two germline ends. The CDR3 runs to 12 residues. Written as DNA, the CDR3 is TGCAGCGTTGAGCCGGGAGTAAATGAGCAGTTCTTC. Translated, it gives CSVEPGVNEQFF.

V is TRBV15 and J is TRBJ2-1, with a possible D match to TRBD2 (5 bases). The length of the CDR3 is 15 residues. CDR1 and CDR2 (germline): LNHNV, YYDKDF (reference sequence). V was trimmed by 0 bases and J by 4 bases, leaving 10 bases between them. CDR3 sequence: CATSRDLSGYNEQFF. Written as DNA, the CDR3 is TGTGCCACCAGCAGAGATCTTTCGGGGTACAATGAGCAGTTCTTC.

The chain has TRBV11-2 and TRBJ1-6; the match to TRBD1 covers 9 bases. The J segment lost 5 bases and the V segment lost 6 bases, leaving 5 bases of the junction unmatched. Germline V gives CDR1 SGHAT, CDR2 FQNNGV. The CDR3 contains 15 residues. Written as DNA, the CDR3 is TGTGCCAGCAGTACAGGGGGCATAAATAATTCACCCCTCCACTTT. Translation gives CASSTGGINNSPLHF.

The CDR3 region is CASSDRLAGALDTQYF. The CDR3 DNA is TGTGCCAGCAGTGATAGACTAGCGGGAGCTTTGGATACGCAGTATTTT. The rearrangement joins TRBV2 to TRBJ2-3, with TRBD2 matching over 12 bases. This CDR3 spans 16 amino acids. J gave up 6 bases and V 3 bases, and 7 bases lay outside the gene matches. CDR1 SNHLY and CDR2 FYNNEI come from the germline V gene.

The CDR3 DNA reads as TGTGCCAGCAGTTTGGGTGGGGTTACTGAAGCTTTCTTT. It specifies CASSLGGVTEAFF. The chain combines TRBV12-3 or TRBV12-4 with TRBJ1-1; D ambiguous. Trimming removed 3 bases at V and 5 bases at J, with 10 bases between. The CDR3 extends over 13 amino acids.

This clonotype occurred a few times. The chain recombines TRBV9 with TRBJ1-1; 7 bases are a match to TRBD1. This CDR3 has 15 residues. Looked up from germline, CDR1 is SGDLS and CDR2 is YYNGEE. With 3 bases clipped from V and 4 bases from J, the junction kept 9 bases outside the gene matches. The CDR3 DNA follows: TGTGCCAGCAGCGCCCGACAGGGATCATCCACTGAAGCTTTCTTT. Its protein product is CASSARQGSSTEAFF.

This clonotype was seen only a few times. The chain employs TRBV14 and TRBJ2-1, with TRBD2 as a possible D gene (5 bases). CDR3 length equals 16 residues. Germline CDR1 is SGHDN and CDR2 is FVKESK. With 5 bases removed from V and 0 bases from J, the gap between germline ends came to 14 bases. The CDR3: CASSGLAASSYNEQFF. In nucleotides, the CDR3 is TGTGCCAGCAGCGGGCTAGCTGCTAGCTCCTACAATGAGCAGTTCTTC.

The gene calls are TRBV12-3 or TRBV12-4 and TRBJ1-5; no clear D. Trimming cost V 6 bases and J 9 bases, with 21 bases left between them. CDR3 length equals 15 residues. Written as DNA, the CDR3 is TGTGCCAGCAGCCCCGAGGGAGGCGGGTCCCGGCCCCAGCATTTT. This sequence encodes CASSPEGGGSRPQHF.

This clonotype came up many times. CDR3 in amino acids: CASSDRRVSGGEQYF. CDR3 in DNA: TGTGCCAGCAGTGACCGACGAGTGTCAGGGGGCGAGCAGTACTTC. V and J are TRBV6-1 and TRBJ2-7; the match to TRBD1 covers 7 bases. The CDR3 is 15 residues long. CDR1 is MNHNS and CDR2 is SASEGT in the germline V gene. The V gene end was trimmed by 3 bases and the J gene end by 6 bases; junction bases not matched to a gene: 11.

The rearrangement links TRBV7-9 to TRBJ1-1; perhaps TRBD1 as D (5 bases). V shed 5 bases and J shed 2 bases, with 15 bases lying between them. Germline V gene data show CDR1 as SEHNR and CDR2 as FQNEAQ (reference sequence). The CDR3 spans 15 residues. The CDR3 DNA follows: TGTGCCAGCAGCGACCCTAGACAGCCCAACACTGAAGCTTTCTTT. Protein sequence: CASSDPRQPNTEAFF.

This sequence joins TRBV29-1 and TRBJ1-5, with a weak D call TRBD1 (5 bases). The CDR3 runs to 13 residues. The germline CDR1 and CDR2 sequences are SQVTM and ANQGSEA. Trimming stripped 7 bases from V and 2 bases from J, with 12 bases between. This chain's CDR3 is CSAARGGNQPQHF. CDR3 sequence (DNA): TGCAGCGCAGCGCGGGGGGGCAATCAGCCCCAGCATTTT.

This clonotype was counted a few times. CDR3 DNA sequence: TGTGCCAGCAGTCAACAAGGAAGTTTTAAGCAGTTCTTC. Translating it yields CASSQQGSFKQFF. V gene TRBV6-2 or TRBV6-3 combines with J gene TRBJ2-1; D not certain. Germline V gene sequence: CDR1 MNHEY, CDR2 SVGEGT. The CDR3 length is 13 residues. V was cut by 5 bases and J by 11 bases, with 16 bases left in between.

The rearrangement uses TRBV20-1 and TRBJ2-1; D is ambiguous. CDR1 DFQATT and CDR2 SNEGSKA come from the germline V gene (reference sequence). The CDR3 is made up of 15 amino acids. The V end lost 1 base, the J end lost 0 bases, and 10 bases lay between the germline ends. CDR3 nucleotide sequence: TGCAGTGCTAGAGTTCCCGGTGGCTCCTACAATGAGCAGTTCTTC. Translation: CSARVPGGSYNEQFF.

This chain joins TRBV7-2 and TRBJ2-1; 10 bases align to TRBD1. The CDR3 has 17 residues. J was trimmed by 9 bases and V by 1 base; bases with no gene match: 12. From germline, CDR1 is SGHTA and CDR2 FQGNSA. Here the CDR3 reads CASSLGQGASKNFEQFF. CDR3 coding DNA: TGTGCCAGCAGCTTAGGACAGGGGGCCTCGAAAAACTTTGAGCAGTTCTTC.

This clonotype has just a few counts. This chain uses TRBV11-2 with TRBJ2-2; 12 bases fit TRBD2. Trimming took 5 bases from V and 0 from J; bases not matched to a gene: 4. Germline CDR1 and CDR2: SGHAT and FQNNGV. The CDR3 totals 17 residues. The CDR3 protein is CASSPRTSGANTGELFF. CDR3 DNA sequence: TGTGCCAGCAGCCCGAGGACTAGCGGGGCGAACACCGGGGAGCTGTTTTTT.

The chain uses TRBV20-1 and TRBJ2-5; D may be TRBD1 or TRBD2 (5 bases each). The CDR3 spans 13 residues. Germline assignment: CDR1 DFQATT and CDR2 SNEGSKA (reference sequence). V was pared by 7 bases and J by 5 bases, with 17 bases between. The chain's CDR3 is CSGTPRDWETQYF. The CDR3 DNA sequence: TGCAGTGGGACTCCCAGGGATTGGGAGACCCAGTACTTC.

The CDR3 bases are TGTGCCAGCAGAGGGTCGTCCACCGGGGAGCTGTTTTTT. Amino acid sequence: CASRGSSTGELFF. The chain joins TRBV7-8 to TRBJ2-2, with D unresolved. V gave up 6 bases and J gave up 4 bases, with 9 bases separating them. The CDR3 sequence is 13 residues long. The germline V gene encodes CDR1 SGHVS and CDR2 FQNEAQ. Supplemented by reference TRBV7-8 and TRBJ2-2, the full variable domain reads GAGVSQSPRYKVAKRGQDVALRCDPISGHVSLFWYQQALGQGPEFLTYFQNEAQLDKSGLPSDRFFAERPEGSVSTLKIQRTQQEDSAVYLCASRGSSTGELFFGEGSRLTVL.

CDR3: CASSPGTQGIETQYF. CDR3 sequence (DNA): TGTGCCAGCAGCCCCGGTACGCAGGGAATAGAGACCCAGTACTTC. This chain joins TRBV7-9 and TRBJ2-5; TRBD1 is a possible D gene (5 bases). V was pared by 5 bases and J by 4 bases, with 17 bases between. The CDR3 extends over 15 amino acids. Germline V gene data show CDR1 as SEHNR and CDR2 as FQNEAQ (reference sequence). Full variable domain (outside the CDR3, taken from reference TRBV7-9 and TRBJ2-5): DTGVSQNPRHKITKRGQNVTFRCDPISEHNRLYWYRQTLGQGPEFLTYFQNEAQLEKSRLLSDRFSAERPKGSFSTLEIQRTEQGDSAMYLCASSPGTQGIETQYFGPGTRLLVL.

The chain combines TRBV25-1 with TRBJ2-1; 11 nucleotides line up with TRBD2. This CDR3 comprises 16 residues. The trim removed 3 bases at V and 3 bases at J, leaving 4 bases unmatched. CDR1 is MGHDK, CDR2 SYGVNS, per germline. The CDR3 DNA sequence: TGTGCCAGCAGTGACGTTAGCGGGAGGGACTACAATGAGCAGTTCTTC. It codes for CASSDVSGRDYNEQFF.

This clonotype was detected a few times. V and J are TRBV2 and TRBJ2-1; D unclear. The CDR3 consists of 14 residues. Trimming removed 8 bases from V and 4 bases from J, with 15 bases in between. Germline values: CDR1 SNHLY, CDR2 FYNNEI. The CDR3 loop is CASGTRVGYNEQFF. CDR3 nucleotides: TGTGCCAGCGGAACACGCGTTGGTTACAATGAGCAGTTCTTC. Complete variable domain (other parts from reference TRBV2 and TRBJ2-1): EPEVTQTPSHQVTQMGQEVILRCVPISNHLYFYWYRQILGQKVEFLVSFYNNEISEKSEIFDDQFSVERPDGSNFTLKIRSTKLEDSAMYFCASGTRVGYNEQFFGPGTRLTVL.

The chain has TRBV28 and TRBJ1-1; a weak D match, TRBD1 (6 bases). CDR1 and CDR2 (germline): MDHEN, SYDVKM. This CDR3 region has 12 residues. Trimming shortened V by 10 bases and J by 4 bases, and 13 bases separated the two germline ends. The CDR3 loop is CATNTGSTEAFF. The CDR3 nucleotides read TGTGCCACGAATACAGGGAGCACTGAAGCTTTCTTT.

This chain links TRBV10-3 with TRBJ2-7; D is unclear. The CDR3 loop spans 13 amino acids. Germline CDR1 is ENHRY and CDR2 is SYGVKD. V shed 1 base and J shed 6 bases, with 10 bases lying between them. The CDR3 sequence is CAISELALGEQYF. Written as DNA, the CDR3 is TGTGCCATCAGTGAGTTGGCTTTGGGCGAGCAGTACTTC.